This T cell receptor beta chain derives from a study of memory B cells and T cells in multiple sclerosis. TCRdb's table, derived via immunoSEQ multiplex PCR, lists solely in-frame clones and lacks some. The table shows 10,000 to 15,000 clones, with approximately 84% occurring only once. After stimulus-free culture, autoproliferating CFSE-dim and non-proliferating CFSE-high T cells were sequenced separately. Approximately 5x10^7 CFSE-labeled PBMCs were cultured six to eight days unstimulated, then replicate wells were pooled. CFSE at 0.5 uM labeled the PBMCs, which were then cultured unstimulated. This CDR3 contains 13 residues. V lost 0 bases to trimming and J lost 8 bases, with 10 bases between them. Germline assignment: CDR1 SEHNR and CDR2 FQNEAQ (reference sequence). Whole-study findings and limits: Normalization was needed because clone-set size differences affected shared clonotype counts.

About this clone itself: Antigen unknown.

This receptor was identified in a human donor with multiple sclerosis. J is TRBJ1-1 and V is TRBV7-9; D is possibly TRBD1 (6 bases). The source material was PBMCs from blood kept in culture. The CDR3, as DNA: TGTGCCAGCAGCTTAGCCGGGACATTCGAAGCTTTCTTT. This codes for CASSLAGTFEAFF.